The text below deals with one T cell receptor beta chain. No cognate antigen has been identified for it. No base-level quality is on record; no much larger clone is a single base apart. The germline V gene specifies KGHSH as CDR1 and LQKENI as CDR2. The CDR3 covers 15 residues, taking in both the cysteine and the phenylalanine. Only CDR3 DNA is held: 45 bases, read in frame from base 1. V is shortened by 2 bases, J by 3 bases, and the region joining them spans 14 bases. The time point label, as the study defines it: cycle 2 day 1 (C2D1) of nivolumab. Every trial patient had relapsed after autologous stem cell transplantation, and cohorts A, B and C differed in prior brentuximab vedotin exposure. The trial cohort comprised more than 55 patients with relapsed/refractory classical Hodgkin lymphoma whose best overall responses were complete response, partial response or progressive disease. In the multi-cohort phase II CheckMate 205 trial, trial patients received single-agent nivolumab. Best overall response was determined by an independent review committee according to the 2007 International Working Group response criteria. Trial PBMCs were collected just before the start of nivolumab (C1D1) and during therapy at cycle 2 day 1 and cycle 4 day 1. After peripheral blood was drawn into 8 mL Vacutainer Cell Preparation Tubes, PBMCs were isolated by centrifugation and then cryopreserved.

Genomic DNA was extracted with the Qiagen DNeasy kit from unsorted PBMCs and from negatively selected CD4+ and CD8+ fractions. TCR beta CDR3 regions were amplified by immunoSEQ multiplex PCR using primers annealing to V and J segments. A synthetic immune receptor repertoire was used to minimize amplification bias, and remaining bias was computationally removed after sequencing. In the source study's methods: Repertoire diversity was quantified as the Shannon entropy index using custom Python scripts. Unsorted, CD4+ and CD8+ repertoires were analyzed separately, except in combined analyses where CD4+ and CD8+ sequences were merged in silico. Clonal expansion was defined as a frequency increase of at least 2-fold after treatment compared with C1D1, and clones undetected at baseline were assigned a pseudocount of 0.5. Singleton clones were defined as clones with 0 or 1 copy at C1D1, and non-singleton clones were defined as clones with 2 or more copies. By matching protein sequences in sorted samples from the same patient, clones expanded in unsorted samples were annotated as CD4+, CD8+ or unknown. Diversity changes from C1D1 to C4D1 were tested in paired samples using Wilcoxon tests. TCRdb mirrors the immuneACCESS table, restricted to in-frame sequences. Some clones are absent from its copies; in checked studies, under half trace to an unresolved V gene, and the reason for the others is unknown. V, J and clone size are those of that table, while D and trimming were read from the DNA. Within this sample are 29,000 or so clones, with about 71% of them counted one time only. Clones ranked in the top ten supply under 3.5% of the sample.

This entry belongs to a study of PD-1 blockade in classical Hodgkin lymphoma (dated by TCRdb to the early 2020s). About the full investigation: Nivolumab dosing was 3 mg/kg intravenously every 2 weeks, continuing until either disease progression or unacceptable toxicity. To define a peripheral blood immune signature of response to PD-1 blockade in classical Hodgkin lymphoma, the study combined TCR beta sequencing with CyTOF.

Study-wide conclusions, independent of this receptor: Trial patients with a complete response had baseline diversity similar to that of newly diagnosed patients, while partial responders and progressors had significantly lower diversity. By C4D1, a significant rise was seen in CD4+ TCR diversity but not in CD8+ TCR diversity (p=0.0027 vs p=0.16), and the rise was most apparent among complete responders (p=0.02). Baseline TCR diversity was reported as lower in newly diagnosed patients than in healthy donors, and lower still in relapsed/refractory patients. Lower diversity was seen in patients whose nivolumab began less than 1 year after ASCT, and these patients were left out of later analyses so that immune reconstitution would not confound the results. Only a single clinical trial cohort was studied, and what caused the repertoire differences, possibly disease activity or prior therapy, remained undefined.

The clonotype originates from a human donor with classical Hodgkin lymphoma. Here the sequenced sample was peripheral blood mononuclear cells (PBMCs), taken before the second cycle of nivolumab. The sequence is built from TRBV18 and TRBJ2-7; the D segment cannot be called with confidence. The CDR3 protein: CASSPYTDGDYEQYF. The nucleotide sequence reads TGTGCCAGCTCACCATACACAGACGGTGACTACGAGCAGTACTTC.